These 22 T cell receptor beta chains share one sample of origin, sequenced in a study of CD8+CD57+ T cells in acquired aplastic anemia (dated by TCRdb to between 2017 and 2018). Flow cytometry had shown CD8+CD57+ cell expansion in the patients selected for sequencing. Sequencing was carried out with an Illumina HiSeq 2000. Genomic DNA was used as template for profiling of TCR beta VDJ combinations and CDR3 sequences. The public reads were reprocessed in TCRdb via fastp at Q25 and MiXCR, keeping in-frame beta chains. All rows with the same CDR3 protein become a single entry with the most common DNA and genes. The sample table lists about 120,000 distinct CDR3 sequences, 55% to 60% of them with a count of one. The ten largest clonotypes hold under 35% of the sample. Input material: sorted CD4+, CD8+, or CD8+CD57+ T cells (not recorded which) from PBMCs. These receptors came from a human donor with aplastic anemia.

This clonotype showed up many times. In DNA, the CDR3 is TGTGCCAGCAGCTATACGGGGGTGAGTGAAGCTTTCTTT. Protein: CASSYTGVSEAFF. The J gene is TRBJ1-1, the V gene TRBV7-9, with D possibly TRBD1 on 5 matching bases. Germline values: CDR1 SEHNR, CDR2 FQNEAQ (reference sequence). V shed 4 bases and J shed 7 bases, with 13 bases lying between them. CDR3 size: 13 residues.

This clonotype came up a few times. V and J are TRBV29-1 and TRBJ2-5; maybe TRBD1 (5 bases). Germline loops: CDR1 SQVTM, CDR2 ANQGSEA. Trimming took 3 bases from V and 1 from J, leaving 9 bases between them. This CDR3 spans 13 amino acids. This CDR3 is CSVDTGPQETQYF. The CDR3 bases are TGCAGCGTTGACACAGGTCCCCAAGAGACCCAGTACTTC.

The CDR3 DNA follows: TGTGCCAGTAGGAGGACTAGCGGGAGGGCGGACGAGCAGTACTTC. As protein: CASRRTSGRADEQYF. The V call is TRBV19, the J call TRBJ2-7, with 15 bases identical to TRBD2. The V gene end was trimmed by 6 bases and the J gene end by 5 bases; junction bases not matched to a gene: 5. The CDR3 loop spans 15 amino acids. Germline lookup yields CDR1 LNHDA and CDR2 SQIVND (reference sequence).

Note on this clonotype: Being one base from a much bigger clone, this may be a read error. The chain links TRBV4-3 to TRBJ2-5; 8 positions match TRBD2. CDR1 LGHNA and CDR2 YSLEER come from the germline V gene. The CDR3 loop spans 14 amino acids. The ends lost 4 bases at V and 4 bases at J; junction bases unmatched: 5. Here the CDR3 DNA reads TGCGCCAGCAGCCCCGGGGGGGGACGAGAGACCCAGTACTTC. It encodes CASSPGGGRETQYF.

V usage is TRBV24-1 and J usage is TRBJ2-3; 7 nucleotides agree with TRBD2. This CDR3 spans 15 amino acids. Trimming removed 12 bases from V and 0 bases from J; junction bases left unmatched: 11. Germline CDR1 reads KGHDR; CDR2 reads SFDVKD. The CDR3 sequence: CASRGTTLSTDTQYF. CDR3 nucleotide sequence: TGTGCCTCCCGTGGGACTACCCTCAGCACAGATACGCAGTATTTT.

Only a few counts were recorded for this clonotype. This chain links TRBV18 with TRBJ2-1; D uncertain. The CDR3 totals 14 residues. The V end lost 0 bases, the J end lost 9 bases, and 12 bases lay between the germline ends. Germline loops: CDR1 KGHSH, CDR2 LQKENI. The CDR3 is CASSPPSEVPEQFF. The CDR3, as DNA: TGTGCCAGCTCACCACCTTCCGAGGTGCCTGAGCAGTTCTTC.

CDR3 nucleotide sequence: TGTGCCAGCAGTGGCCGGGACAGGCCCTCCTACGAGCAGTACTTC. It yields the protein CASSGRDRPSYEQYF. The chain recombines TRBV12-3 or TRBV12-4 with TRBJ2-7, with 8 bases lining up with TRBD1. J was trimmed by 0 bases and V by 5 bases; bases with no gene match: 6. The CDR3 spans 15 residues.

This clonotype has more than one count but fewer than ten. The CDR3 DNA sequence: TGTGCCAGCAGTACGACAGGGGCAGATGGCTACACCTTC. It specifies CASSTTGADGYTF. V gene TRBV6-1 combines with J gene TRBJ1-2; 8 bases line up with TRBD1. The CDR3 runs 13 residues. The V gene's germline CDR1 is MNHNS and CDR2 SASEGT. V shed 5 bases, J shed 6 bases, and the junction held 5 bases outside the gene matches.

CDR3 residues: CASSVGEGRYEQYF. The CDR3 DNA reads as TGTGCCAGCAGCGTCGGGGAGGGCCGCTACGAGCAGTACTTC. This chain connects TRBV9 to TRBJ2-7; 7 bases map to TRBD2. The CDR3 sequence is 14 residues long. Germline V gene lookup returns CDR1 SGDLS and CDR2 YYNGEE. V trimming: 2 bases; J trimming: 3 bases; junction bases outside the gene matches: 5.

The chain couples TRBV7-8 to TRBJ2-5; perhaps TRBD2 as D (6 bases). Trimming shortened V by 5 bases and J by 5 bases, and 12 bases separated the two germline ends. This CDR3 region has 13 residues. The V gene's germline CDR1 is SGHVS and CDR2 FQNEAQ. The CDR3 sequence is CASSKGLHETQYF. For the CDR3, the DNA is TGTGCCAGCAGCAAGGGACTCCACGAGACCCAGTACTTC.

Turning to this clonotype: No DNA is shown, since the ends of the CDR3 on it are uncertain; the CDR3 is the one TCRdb lists. J is TRBJ2-4 and V is TRBV11-3. CDR1 is SGHNT and CDR2 is YENEEA in the germline V gene. The CDR3 has 13 amino acids, counting both end residues. CDR3 in amino acids: CASSFGYGSDLEF.

The chain carries TRBV15 and TRBJ2-1, with 14 bases matching TRBD2. CDR1 LNHNV and CDR2 YYDKDF come from the germline V gene (reference sequence). The CDR3 runs to 16 residues. The V gene end was trimmed by 5 bases and the J gene end by 0 bases; junction bases not matched to a gene: 0. CDR3 in amino acids: CATSGLAGGSYNEQFF. The DNA of the CDR3 is TGTGCCACCAGCGGACTAGCGGGAGGCTCCTACAATGAGCAGTTCTTC.

The CDR3 bases are TGTGCCATCAGTGGAGGGACAGGGGAAGGGGTGACTGAAGCTTTCTTT. Residues: CAISGGTGEGVTEAFF. The V gene is TRBV10-3, the J gene TRBJ1-1, with 10 bases that match TRBD1. Germline V gives CDR1 ENHRY, CDR2 SYGVKD. The CDR3 is 16 amino acids. The trim removed 4 bases at V and 5 bases at J, leaving 10 bases unmatched.

CDR3 DNA sequence: TGCAGCGTTGAAGTTAGGGGGACCTCCTACGAGCAGTACTTC. Translation: CSVEVRGTSYEQYF. This rearrangement joins TRBV29-1 to TRBJ2-7; weak D call: TRBD1 (6 bases). The CDR3 extends over 14 amino acids. The V gene lost 1 base and the J gene lost 0 bases, with 10 bases spanning the gap. Per germline, CDR1 SQVTM and CDR2 ANQGSEA.

The chain recombines TRBV7-9 with TRBJ1-6; D gene uncertain. The CDR3 consists of 12 residues. V lost 5 bases and J lost 11, with 10 bases in between. Germline values: CDR1 SEHNR, CDR2 FQNEAQ (reference sequence). DNA of the CDR3: TGTGCCAGCAGCGACCCCGGGGCACCCCTCCACTTT. This sequence encodes CASSDPGAPLHF.

The table lists this clonotype with many counts. CDR3: CSVEGGDSSYEQYF. CDR3 nucleotide sequence: TGCAGCGTTGAAGGGGGGGACAGCTCCTACGAGCAGTACTTC. V usage is TRBV29-1 and J usage is TRBJ2-7; possibly TRBD1 for D (7 bases). The CDR3 spans 14 residues. V lost 1 base, J lost 0 bases, and 10 bases lay in between. Per the germline V gene, CDR1 is SQVTM and CDR2 is ANQGSEA.

This clonotype showed up many times. The J gene is TRBJ1-1, the V gene TRBV5-1; TRBD1 is a possible D gene (6 bases). Germline V gene data show CDR1 as SGHRS and CDR2 as YFSETQ. V was shortened by 2 bases and J by 1 base, with 9 bases between the two germline ends. The CDR3 is 14 amino acids. The CDR3 spells CASSFNRENTEAFF. CDR3 nucleotides: TGCGCCAGCAGCTTTAACAGGGAGAACACTGAAGCTTTCTTT.

V gene TRBV10-3 combines with J gene TRBJ2-6; 8 bases match TRBD1. Germline lookup yields CDR1 ENHRY and CDR2 SYGVKD. The CDR3 totals 17 residues. With 4 bases clipped from V and 2 bases from J, the junction kept 7 bases outside the gene matches. The CDR3 protein is CAISVGQGRTGANVLTF. CDR3 DNA sequence: TGTGCCATCAGTGTTGGACAGGGTAGGACTGGGGCCAACGTCCTGACTTTC.

This clonotype was observed at least ten times. V usage is TRBV5-5 and J usage is TRBJ2-3; no reliable D call. There are 16 residues in the CDR3. Germline CDR1 SGHKS, CDR2 YYEKEE (reference sequence). Between the trimmed V and J ends, which lost 0 bases and 4 bases, there was a span of 15 bases. The CDR3 DNA reads TGTGCCAGCAGCTTGGGAACCGCAGGTGACGCAGATACGCAGTATTTT. It encodes CASSLGTAGDADTQYF. Full variable domain (missing parts from reference TRBV5-5 and TRBJ2-3): DAGVTQSPTHLIKTRGQQVTLRCSPISGHKSVSWYQQVLGQGPQFIFQYYEKEERGRGNFPDRFSARQFPNYSSELNVNALLLGDSALYLCASSLGTAGDADTQYFGPGTRLTVL.

This rearrangement joins TRBV20-1 to TRBJ2-1, with D possibly being TRBD1 (6 bases). V lost 0 bases and J lost 2, with 14 bases in between. The CDR3 is 16 residues long. CDR1 and CDR2 from the germline V gene are DFQATT and SNEGSKA (reference sequence). The CDR3 sequence is CSARDLQGSPYNEQFF. DNA for the CDR3: TGCAGTGCTAGAGACCTGCAGGGGTCACCCTACAATGAGCAGTTCTTC.

This chain connects TRBV2 to TRBJ2-4; 8 nucleotides line up with TRBD2. This CDR3 region has 15 residues. The V gene end was trimmed by 6 bases and the J gene end by 0 bases; junction bases not matched to a gene: 4. From germline, CDR1 is SNHLY and CDR2 FYNNEI. The CDR3 coding sequence is TGTGCCAGCAGGGCAGCGGGGGTAGCCAAAAACATTCAGTACTTC. The encoded protein is CASRAAGVAKNIQYF.

The genes are TRBV18 and TRBJ1-5; 7 positions match TRBD1. The CDR3 covers 13 residues. The germline gives CDR1 KGHSH, CDR2 LQKENI. V lost 3 bases and J lost 4; bases outside the gene matches: 0. The CDR3 sequence: CASSPDRNQPQHF. CDR3 bases: TGTGCCAGCTCACCGGACAGGAATCAGCCCCAGCATTTT. The variable domain in full, completed from reference TRBV18 and TRBJ1-5, reads NAGVMQNPRHLVRRRGQEARLRCSPMKGHSHVYWYRQLPEEGLKFMVYLQKENIIDESGMPKERFSAEFPKEGPSILRIQQVVRGDSAAYFCASSPDRNQPQHFGDGTRLSIL.